These 26 T cell receptor beta chains share one sample of origin, sequenced in a study of control samples from healthy donors and cancer patients. The method was immunoSEQ multiplex PCR; TCRdb's version includes in-frame clones alone and lacks a portion of them. The table includes 12,000 to 15,000 clones, approximately 75% detected once. Material for sequencing was formalin-fixed, paraffin-embedded tissue. The receptors come from a female donor with lung cancer.

The rearrangement uses TRBV3-1 (or the pseudogene TRBV3-2) and TRBJ1-5, with TRBD1 as a possible D gene (5 bases). The CDR3 loop spans 14 amino acids. Germline lookup yields CDR1 LGHDT and CDR2 YNNKEL (reference sequence). Trimming cost V 1 base and J 7 bases, with 11 bases left between them. The CDR3 here is CASSQGLGGQPQHF. CDR3 in DNA: TGTGCCAGCAGCCAAGGTCTTGGGGGGCAGCCCCAGCATTTT.

This clone turned up a few times. The chain has TRBV7-2 and TRBJ2-7; D might be TRBD2 (5 bases). This CDR3 spans 13 amino acids. Germline CDR1 is SGHTA and CDR2 is FQGNSA. V was clipped by 5 bases and J by 0 bases, with 8 bases between them. CDR3 bases: TGTGCCAGCAGCAGCGACTACTCCTACGAGCAGTACTTC. Amino acid sequence: CASSSDYSYEQYF.

This rearrangement joins TRBV7-6 to TRBJ2-1, with no clear D. Trimming removed 1 base from V and 2 bases from J, with 12 bases in between. The CDR3 has 16 amino acids. Germline V gives CDR1 SGHVS, CDR2 FNYEAQ. The chain's CDR3 is CASSLDRKQTYNEQFF. The CDR3 nucleotides read TGTGCCAGCAGCTTAGATCGGAAGCAGACCTACAATGAGCAGTTCTTC.

This clone was picked up a small number of times. The V gene is TRBV11-2, the J gene TRBJ2-7; no firm D call. Trimming took 1 base from V and 0 from J, leaving 7 bases between them. CDR1 and CDR2 (germline): SGHAT, FQNNGV. This CDR3 is 14 amino acids long. The DNA for the CDR3 is TGTGCCAGCAGCTTAGGGAGACTCTCCTACGAGCAGTACTTC. This codes for CASSLGRLSYEQYF.

CDR3 in amino acids: CASSLDVGLRTDTQYF. CDR3 nucleotide sequence: TGTGCCAGCAGCTTGGATGTGGGTCTTCGCACAGATACGCAGTATTTT. The genes are TRBV5-5 and TRBJ2-3; D is unclear. CDR3 length: 16 amino acids. Germline CDR1 is SGHKS and CDR2 is YYEKEE (reference sequence). Trimming removed 0 bases from V and 1 base from J, with 12 bases in between.

The chain recombines TRBV10-3 with TRBJ2-1; D is unresolved. There are 13 residues in the CDR3. V was clipped by 8 bases and J by 6 bases, with 14 bases between them. The germline CDR1 and CDR2 sequences are ENHRY and SYGVKD. The CDR3 reads CAIRRNQGNEQFF. DNA for the CDR3: TGTGCCATCCGAAGGAACCAAGGCAATGAGCAGTTCTTC.

V is TRBV27 and J is TRBJ1-5; D is unclear. With 3 bases removed from V and 3 bases from J, the gap between germline ends came to 6 bases. This CDR3 is 13 amino acids long. Germline CDR1 and CDR2: MNHEY and SMNVEV (reference sequence). CDR3 sequence: CASSFKDNQPQHF. The DNA for the CDR3 is TGTGCCAGCAGTTTCAAGGACAATCAGCCCCAGCATTTT.

The chain combines TRBV2 with TRBJ1-1; 7 bases fit TRBD1. The CDR3 consists of 13 residues. Germline CDR1 reads SNHLY; CDR2 reads FYNNEI. Unmatched junction bases numbered 6, after V lost 4 bases and J lost 7 bases. DNA of the CDR3: TGTGCCAGCAGTGTGTTAGGGGACAGTGAAGCTTTCTTT. Translated, it gives CASSVLGDSEAFF.

This sequence joins TRBV5-1 and TRBJ2-7; TRBD2 aligns across 13 bases. The germline gives CDR1 SGHRS, CDR2 YFSETQ. V lost 3 bases, J lost 6 bases, and 3 bases stayed unmatched. The CDR3 spans 14 residues. In DNA form, the CDR3 reads TGCGCCAGCAGCTCTGGACTAGCGGGAGCCGAGCAGTACTTC. Its translation: CASSSGLAGAEQYF.

The rearrangement uses TRBV7-9 and TRBJ2-2; TRBD2 agrees at 7 bases. Germline CDR1 SEHNR, CDR2 FQNEAQ (reference sequence). The CDR3 is made up of 14 amino acids. J lost 5 bases, V lost 6 bases, and 6 bases had no gene match. CDR3 sequence: CASRGGSDTGELFF. Written as DNA, the CDR3 is TGTGCCAGCAGGGGCGGGAGTGATACCGGGGAGCTGTTTTTT.

J is TRBJ2-1 and V is TRBV4-1; 10 bases line up with TRBD2. This CDR3 is 15 amino acids long. J was trimmed by 14 bases and V by 0 bases; bases with no gene match: 10. The germline V gene has CDR1 MGHRA and CDR2 YSYEKL. For the CDR3, the DNA is TGCGCCAGCAGCCAAGATGCCAGCAGCGGGGGGGCGAAGTTCTTC. As protein: CASSQDASSGGAKFF.

This chain connects TRBV15 to TRBJ1-4; no firm D call. This CDR3 is 15 amino acids long. Germline lookup yields CDR1 LNHNV and CDR2 YYDKDF (reference sequence). The V end was cut by 0 bases, the J end by 4 bases, with 9 bases between. The CDR3 DNA reads as TGTGCCACCAGCAGAGATGAGGTTTTTAATGAAAAACTGTTTTTT. It is translated as CATSRDEVFNEKLFF.

The chain joins TRBV19 to TRBJ1-2, with 8 nucleotides matching TRBD1. The CDR3 sequence is 17 residues long. Trimming took 2 bases from V and 2 from J; bases not matched to a gene: 10. Germline lookup yields CDR1 LNHDA and CDR2 SQIVND (reference sequence). The CDR3 sequence is CASSISRGRIGNYGYTF. The CDR3 DNA reads as TGTGCCAGTAGTATATCCAGGGGGCGAATAGGAAACTATGGCTACACCTTC.

This chain uses TRBV6-5 with TRBJ1-5; 9 bases are shared with TRBD1. The CDR3 extends over 15 amino acids. Germline V gene lookup returns CDR1 MNHEY and CDR2 SVGAGI. V gave up 4 bases and J gave up 0 bases; unmatched junction bases: 1. In DNA form, the CDR3 reads TGTGCCAGCAGTTCACAGGGGGCTAGCAATCAGCCCCAGCATTTT. Translating it yields CASSSQGASNQPQHF.

The rearrangement uses TRBV10-3 and TRBJ2-7, with D unresolved. Per germline, CDR1 ENHRY and CDR2 SYGVKD. Trimming shortened V by 3 bases and J by 6 bases, and 6 bases separated the two germline ends. The CDR3 has 11 amino acids. CDR3 DNA: TGTGCCATCAGTGAAGTGGGCGAGCAGTACTTC. Amino acid sequence: CAISEVGEQYF.

The rearrangement links TRBV6-2 or TRBV6-3 to TRBJ1-2; D ambiguous. This CDR3 spans 15 amino acids. Germline V lookup: CDR1 MNHEY, CDR2 SVGEGT. V was clipped by 2 bases and J by 4 bases, with 14 bases between them. CDR3 in amino acids: CASSYGSSGAYGYTF. CDR3 in DNA: TGTGCCAGCAGTTACGGGTCCTCTGGTGCCTATGGCTACACCTTC.

On this clone: This may arise from a read error, as a much more abundant clone is one base away. This sample includes further DNA sequences coding for the same CDR3. For the CDR3, the DNA is TGTGCCAGCAGCGCGCCGGGACAGGGATTAAATTCACCCCTTCACTTT. Protein product: CASSAPGQGLNSPLHF. The chain has TRBV9 and TRBJ1-6; TRBD1 agrees at 9 bases. Germline V CDR1 and CDR2: SGDLS, YYNGEE. This CDR3 spans 16 amino acids.

The V gene is TRBV5-1, the J gene TRBJ1-2; weak D call: TRBD1 (5 bases). CDR1 and CDR2 (germline): SGHRS, YFSETQ. V was cut by 0 bases and J by 9 bases, with 18 bases left in between. The CDR3 runs 15 residues. In nucleotides, the CDR3 is TGCGCCAGCAGCTTGGTGGTAGGGGACGGAAGGAGCTACACCTTC. Protein: CASSLVVGDGRSYTF.

This clone has a handful of counts. The chain carries TRBV30 and TRBJ1-5, with a weak D call TRBD1 (6 bases). The CDR3 sequence is 13 residues long. Germline V CDR1 and CDR2: GTSNPN, SVGIG (reference sequence). Trimming pared 1 base from V and 3 bases from J, leaving 7 bases between. CDR3 in DNA: TGTGCCTGGAGTGGACAGGACAATCAGCCCCAGCATTTT. This gives the protein CAWSGQDNQPQHF.

The V call is TRBV5-1, the J call TRBJ2-3; D perhaps matches TRBD2 (6 bases). V was cut by 3 bases and J by 3 bases, with 14 bases left in between. The CDR3 runs 15 residues. The germline V gene encodes CDR1 SGHRS and CDR2 YFSETQ. Here the CDR3 DNA reads TGCGCCAGCAGCTGGACGGTCGGGGGTACAGATACGCAGTATTTT. The encoded protein is CASSWTVGGTDTQYF.

This chain uses TRBV5-1 with TRBJ1-6; D might be TRBD1 (5 bases). CDR1 is SGHRS, CDR2 YFSETQ, per germline. CDR3 length equals 14 residues. V was cut by 4 bases and J by 5 bases, with 10 bases left in between. This chain's CDR3 is CASSQGGDNSPLHF. The CDR3 region has the DNA TGCGCCAGCAGCCAGGGAGGGGATAATTCACCCCTCCACTTT.

The chain joins TRBV5-8 to TRBJ1-6; D is perhaps TRBD1 (6 bases). Germline CDR1 is SGHTS and CDR2 is YDEGEE. Trimming left V 4 bases short and J 12 bases short, with 23 bases between. CDR3 length equals 16 residues. The CDR3 here is CASSPPFGGQLLPLHF. CDR3 DNA sequence: TGTGCCAGCAGCCCGCCTTTTGGAGGACAGCTCTTACCCCTCCACTTT. The entire variable domain, with the rest obtained from reference TRBV5-8 and TRBJ1-6, is as follows: EAGVTQSPTHLIKTRGQQATLRCSPISGHTSVYWYQQALGLGLQFLLWYDEGEERNRGNFPPRFSGRQFPNYSSELNVNALELEDSALYLCASSPPFGGQLLPLHFGNGTRLTVT.

CDR3 DNA: TGTGCCAGCAGCGTAGATCATCAGCCGGTGACCCTGGGTGAGCAGTTCTTC. The encoded protein is CASSVDHQPVTLGEQFF. The chain recombines TRBV9 with TRBJ2-1, with D uncertain. The CDR3 has 17 residues. CDR1 and CDR2 (germline): SGDLS, YYNGEE. The ends were cut back, 0 bases at V and 9 bases at J, with 22 bases in the middle.

Only a few counts were recorded for this clone. The genes are TRBV7-8 and TRBJ2-1; D is possibly TRBD2 (5 bases). The CDR3 is 12 residues long. Trimming cost V 2 bases and J 10 bases, with 9 bases left between them. Per germline, CDR1 SGHVS and CDR2 FQNEAQ. The DNA of the CDR3 is TGTGCCAGCAGCTTACTTAGCGCCGAGCAGTTCTTC. Protein product: CASSLLSAEQFF. Variable domain in full (rest from reference TRBV7-8 and TRBJ2-1): GAGVSQSPRYKVAKRGQDVALRCDPISGHVSLFWYQQALGQGPEFLTYFQNEAQLDKSGLPSDRFFAERPEGSVSTLKIQRTQQEDSAVYLCASSLLSAEQFFGPGTRLTVL.

V usage is TRBV2 and J usage is TRBJ2-2; D not resolved. Germline CDR1 reads SNHLY; CDR2 reads FYNNEI. The CDR3 contains 15 residues. Trimming took 6 bases from V and 5 from J, leaving 16 bases between them. CDR3 region: CASRGEWMITGELFF. The CDR3 coding sequence is TGTGCCAGCAGAGGCGAATGGATGATTACCGGGGAGCTGTTTTTT.

This clone came up a few times. V usage is TRBV5-5 and J usage is TRBJ2-2, with 13 bases aligning to TRBD2. The CDR3 is 18 residues long. Trimming removed 4 bases from V and 7 bases from J; junction bases left unmatched: 13. The germline CDR1 and CDR2 sequences are SGHKS and YYEKEE (reference sequence). CDR3 in amino acids: CASSHTRTSGSPSGELFF. DNA of the CDR3: TGTGCCAGCAGCCATACAAGGACTAGCGGGAGCCCTAGCGGGGAGCTGTTTTTT. The full variable domain, with the rest looked up from reference TRBV5-5 and TRBJ2-2, is DAGVTQSPTHLIKTRGQQVTLRCSPISGHKSVSWYQQVLGQGPQFIFQYYEKEERGRGNFPDRFSARQFPNYSSELNVNALLLGDSALYLCASSHTRTSGSPSGELFFGEGSRLTVL.